Here is one TCR beta chain with its context. This clonotype was seen at least ten times. The target of this receptor is not known. It has no much larger one-base neighbor in the sample; base qualities were not kept. The V end loses 2 bases and the J end loses 6 bases, and a stretch of 10 bases separates them. CDR1 and CDR2, looked up from the germline V gene (reference sequence), are SEHNR and FQNEAQ. CDR3 length: 14 amino acids, cysteine to phenylalanine. Only the CDR3 DNA stays, 42 bases, in frame from base 1. The sample's treatment or condition, from its label and the paper: live attenuated yellow fever vaccine strain. At every blood-draw timepoint, two biological replicates of bulk PBMCs were collected. A standard Ficoll-Paque protocol was used to isolate PBMCs from peripheral blood. RNA was extracted with TriZol from bulk PBMCs, CD4 and CD8 fractions, and dextramer-positive and dextramer-negative fractions.

The record originates from a study of T cells after yellow fever vaccination (dated by TCRdb to about 2019). With regard to the full study: The SMART-Seq v4 Ultra Low Input RNA kit was used to prepare libraries from fractions with low cell numbers. To track T-cell clones before and after primary and booster YFV17D yellow fever vaccination, bulk TCR alpha and beta repertoires were sequenced longitudinally. Two healthy male donors, one aged 18 to 30 and one aged 30 to 40 years, made up the cohort. Blood samples were taken at several timepoints before and after primary and secondary immunization, and bulk PBMC replicates and cell subsets were isolated.

The run used an Illumina NovaSeq 6000. TCR cDNA was synthesized by 5'RACE template switching, through which a universal primer site and unique molecular identifiers were introduced. Priming of cDNA synthesis was performed from both the TCR alpha and TCR beta constant segments. Libraries were amplified in two PCR steps, with sample barcodes and sequencing adapters added in the second step. Sequencing of libraries was performed on Illumina HiSeq 2500 (2x100 bp) or NovaSeq (2x150 bp). Concerning the study's data processing: Demultiplexing of reads and collapsing into UMI consensus sequences were performed with MIGEC, and V(D)J alignment was carried out with MiXCR. Clonotypes responding to the vaccine were identified with edgeR on replicate PBMC samples, with the criteria of FDR below 0.01 and a log2 fold change above 5 up to day 15. Bulk clonotypes were assigned CD4 or CD8 identity according to which sequenced CD4 or CD8 repertoire held them at higher abundance. The raw public reads went through TCRdb reprocessing: fastp at Q25, MiXCR clone calling, in-frame beta chains kept. A single entry per CDR3 protein holds the most common genes and DNA from its merged rows. The V and J calls and clone size are TCRdb's, not the authors'. The sample table shows 300,000 to 350,000 distinct CDR3 sequences, and about 4% are seen once. The top ten constitute approximately 24% of the sample.

Overall study results and their limits: Because only a couple of donors were included in the study, the extent to which the findings can be generalized is limited. The secondary T-cell response was found to be weaker but faster than the primary response, with a peak reached on day 5 rather than on day 15. Most clones expanded after primary vaccination (around 96% of CD4 and roughly 90% of CD8) were re-detected after the booster, suggesting that broad memory maintenance occurred. A small share of clonotypes was detected in both CD4 and CD8 compartments, with the overlap likely arising from convergent recombination. Computational filtering was needed because FACS-sorted repertoires could contain abundant contaminating clonotypes from the bulk population.

The sequence was obtained from a young man who received the YFV17D yellow fever vaccine. The sequencing here drew on PBMCs, taken 5 days after the yellow fever booster vaccination. Recombination connected TRBV7-9 to TRBJ2-2; the D segment cannot be called with confidence. The sequenced DNA is TGTGCCAGCAGCTTAACCGTAAATCCCGGGGAGCTGTTTTTT. Its translation is CASSLTVNPGELFF.